Listed below are T cell receptor beta chains from one sample, sequenced in a study of CD8+ T cells in alopecia areata. Here immunoSEQ multiplex PCR was the method, and the copy in TCRdb shows in-frame clones only, minus some. Among 140,000 or so clones listed, roughly 58% were seen once. The sequencing sample was made of CD8+ T cells sorted from blood. The receptors were sampled from a human donor in good health. The CDR3 runs from the conserved cysteine through the conserved F or W. Fields, in order: V gene, D gene, clone size, J gene, CDR3 DNA, CDR3 protein. D genes are given only for firm matches. Size is stated for part of the rows, as once, few or many counts, or as a class when the clone is expanded.

TRBV29-1	TRBD2	.	TRBJ2-1	TGCAGCGTGGGGGGTAGGGTAAGCGGGAGCTCCTACAATGAGCAGTTCTTC	CSVGGRVSGSSYNEQFF
TRBV5-1	.	.	TRBJ2-2	TGCGCCAGCAGCTACTACCCCACCGGGGAGCTGTTTTTT	CASSYYPTGELFF
TRBV6-4	.	few	TRBJ2-2	TGTGCCAGCAGTCCCGGGACGATAAACACCGGGGAGCTGTTTTTT	CASSPGTINTGELFF
TRBV4-2	TRBD2	.	TRBJ2-7	TGTGCCAGCAGCCAAGGGTTGCGGGAGGGCTACGAGCAGTACTTC	CASSQGLREGYEQYF
TRBV2	TRBD1	.	TRBJ2-3	TGTGCCCAGGAACGGACAGGTTCAGATACGCAGTATTTT	CAQERTGSDTQYF
TRBV11-2	TRBD2	few	TRBJ2-7	TGTGCCAGCAGCTCAAGGCTAGCGGGAGACTACGAGCAGTACTTC	CASSSRLAGDYEQYF
TRBV4-1	.	.	TRBJ2-7	TGCGCCAGCAGCCCCCATCAGGGGGGTCTCTCCCTCGAGCAGTACTTC	CASSPHQGGLSLEQYF
TRBV9	TRBD1	.	TRBJ2-7	TGTGCCAGCAGCGTACAGGGGGCCCACGAGCAGTACTTC	CASSVQGAHEQYF
TRBV27	.	.	TRBJ2-7	TGTGCCAGCAGTGGGACTTTCAATTCCTACGAGCAGTACTTC	CASSGTFNSYEQYF
TRBV7-9	TRBD1	few	TRBJ1-1	TGTGCCAGCAGCTTCTTGACAGGGTTTGAAGCTTTCTTT	CASSFLTGFEAFF
TRBV19	TRBD2	.	TRBJ2-1	TGTGCCAGTAGTATAGTAGGGCCTAGCGGGAGTAATGAGCAGTTCTTC	CASSIVGPSGSNEQFF
TRBV2	.	.	TRBJ1-5	TGTGCCAGCAGTCCGCCCCTCATCAATCAGCCCCAGCATTTT	CASSPPLINQPQHF
TRBV7-8	TRBD1	few	TRBJ2-5	TGTGCCAGCAGCTTCCCAGGGGGCCTAGGAGAGACCCAGTACTTC	CASSFPGGLGETQYF
TRBV29-1	.	.	TRBJ2-1	TGCAGCGTAATCCCACAGAGCTCCTACAATGAGCAGTTCTTC	CSVIPQSSYNEQFF
TRBV5-1	.	.	TRBJ2-7	TGCGCCAGCAGCTTGTTCTACGAGCAGTACTTC	CASSLFYEQYF
TRBV27	TRBD2	.	TRBJ2-1	TGTGCCAGCAAGGTTAGCGGGGACTACAATGAGCAGTTCTTC	CASKVSGDYNEQFF
TRBV7-9	.	few	TRBJ2-7	TGTGCCAGCAGCCCCCGGGACTTTTACGAGCAGTACTTC	CASSPRDFYEQYF
TRBV6-1	TRBD1	few	TRBJ2-6	TGTGCCAGCGGGACAGGGAGCTCTGGGGCCAACGTCCTGACTTTC	CASGTGSSGANVLTF
TRBV29-1	.	few	TRBJ2-7	TGCAGCGTTGAAGATTCTTTAAGATCGGGGAACGAGCAGTACTTC	CSVEDSLRSGNEQYF
TRBV6-6	.	.	TRBJ2-7	TGTGCCAGCAGTTACTCGGGGCTAGGTGTCTCCTACGAGCAGTACTTC	CASSYSGLGVSYEQYF
TRBV27	TRBD1	.	TRBJ1-2	TGTGCCAGCAGTTTAGGGACAGGTTATGGCTACACCTTC	CASSLGTGYGYTF
TRBV19	.	few	TRBJ2-1	TGTGCCAGTAGTATAGATCCCCGCCTTGGGGCAGGGTACAATGAGCAGTTCTTC	CASSIDPRLGAGYNEQFF
TRBV7-9	TRBD2	.	TRBJ2-1	TGTGCCAGCAGCCCCCCGGGAAGCGGGATTTACAATGAGCAGTTCTTC	CASSPPGSGIYNEQFF